A selection of T cell receptor beta chains follows, all from one sample in a study of control samples from healthy donors and cancer patients. Data came from immunoSEQ multiplex PCR; TCRdb stores just in-frame clones and leaves some out. The sample has about 200,000 clones; around 90% are singletons. Material for sequencing was blood. The source of these receptors is a man under 40 in good health. CDR3s include the opening cysteine and the closing phenylalanine or tryptophan. D genes are given only for firm matches. Clone sizes are given selectively: once, few, many, or a class where the clone is expanded.

TRBJ2-2	TRBD2	16	TRBV24-1	.	CATSDSGLAIPGELFF	TGTGCCACCAGTGATTCGGGACTAGCTATCCCCGGGGAGCTGTTTTTT
TRBJ1-1	.	15	TRBV6-1	.	CASSEWGDMNTEAFF	TGTGCCAGCAGTGAATGGGGGGACATGAACACTGAAGCTTTCTTT
TRBJ1-2	.	14	TRBV30	.	CAWSGDLAVLGYTF	TGTGCCTGGAGTGGTGATTTGGCAGTGCTTGGCTACACCTTC
TRBJ2-7	.	16	TRBV5-1	.	CASSSEPGRVLDEQYF	TGCGCCAGCAGCTCCGAACCGGGGAGAGTTTTAGACGAGCAGTACTTC
TRBJ1-2	TRBD1	17	TRBV7-9	.	CASSPGGWAGVGDGYTF	TGTGCCAGCAGCCCAGGGGGATGGGCCGGGGTCGGGGATGGCTACACCTTC
TRBJ1-5	.	14	TRBV5-4	.	CASSFWGGDQPQHF	TGTGCCAGCAGCTTTTGGGGAGGGGATCAGCCCCAGCATTTT
TRBJ2-7	.	13	TRBV9	.	CASSVVGVGEQYF	TGTGCCAGCAGCGTAGTAGGAGTGGGCGAGCAGTACTTC
TRBJ2-1	TRBD2	17	TRBV3-1/TRBV3-2	.	CASSQSPSGGEYNEQFF	TGTGCCAGCAGCCAATCGCCTAGCGGGGGGGAGTACAATGAGCAGTTCTTC
TRBJ2-3	TRBD2	17	TRBV19	.	CASSTGLAGALTDTQYF	TGTGCCAGTAGTACGGGACTAGCGGGGGCCCTCACAGATACGCAGTATTTT
TRBJ2-1	.	15	TRBV5-4	.	CASSFSATTYNEQFF	TGTGCCAGCAGCTTTAGCGCAACTACCTACAATGAGCAGTTCTTC
TRBJ2-5	TRBD1	14	TRBV29-1	.	CSAVPQGAGETQYF	TGCAGCGCCGTACCACAGGGGGCCGGGGAGACCCAGTACTTC
TRBJ2-3	.	16	TRBV19	.	CASRGGLAGLSDTQYF	TGTGCCAGTAGAGGGGGGCTAGCAGGTTTGTCCGATACGCAGTATTTT
TRBJ1-1	.	15	TRBV9	.	CASSVDGGIDTEAFF	TGTGCCAGCAGCGTAGACGGTGGGATTGACACTGAAGCTTTCTTT
TRBJ1-1	.	14	TRBV24-1	once	CATRGGQVNTEAFF	TGTGCCACCCGGGGGGGGCAGGTGAACACTGAAGCTTTCTTT
TRBJ2-1	.	14	TRBV23-1	.	CASSPRHGEKEQFF	TGCGCCAGCAGTCCCCGCCACGGGGAAAAGGAGCAGTTCTTC
TRBJ2-5	TRBD1	15	TRBV4-1	.	CASSQNTGGFGTQYF	TGCGCCAGCAGCCAAAATACAGGGGGCTTCGGGACCCAGTACTTC
TRBJ1-5	.	14	TRBV27	.	CASSFKGDNQPQHF	TGTGCCAGCAGTTTTAAAGGAGACAATCAGCCCCAGCATTTT
TRBJ1-2	.	12	TRBV5-1	.	CASSLGRGGYTF	TGCGCCAGCAGCTTGGGTAGGGGAGGCTACACCTTC
TRBJ2-2	.	17	TRBV14	.	CASSPYTGTFRHGELFF	TGTGCCAGCAGCCCATATACCGGGACTTTTAGGCACGGGGAGCTGTTTTTT
TRBJ1-6	TRBD1	14	TRBV6-6	.	CASSYRQGDSPLHF	TGTGCCAGCAGTTACCGACAGGGCGATTCACCCCTCCACTTT
TRBJ1-2	.	16	TRBV9	.	CASSATIKAFDNGYTF	TGTGCCAGCAGCGCGACGATTAAAGCTTTTGACAATGGCTACACCTTC
TRBJ2-7	.	14	TRBV5-6	.	CASSLWGDSYEQYF	TGTGCCAGCAGCTTGTGGGGCGACTCCTACGAGCAGTACTTC
TRBJ1-4	.	13	TRBV2	once	CASRVGVGEKLFF	TGTGCCAGCAGGGTAGGGGTGGGTGAAAAACTGTTTTTT
TRBJ2-7	TRBD2	11	TRBV30	.	CAYQTGGEQYF	TGTGCCTATCAGACGGGAGGCGAGCAGTACTTC
TRBJ2-1	.	13	TRBV3-1/TRBV3-2	.	CASSQSSRNEQFF	TGTGCCAGCAGCCAATCGAGTAGGAATGAGCAGTTCTTC
TRBJ1-4	.	14	TRBV6-5	.	CASVGRSANEKLFF	TGTGCCAGCGTGGGGAGATCGGCTAATGAAAAACTGTTTTTT
TRBJ2-3	.	16	TRBV7-2	.	CASSLRIAGSTDTQYF	TGTGCCAGCAGCTTAAGGATCGCGGGGAGTACAGATACGCAGTATTTT